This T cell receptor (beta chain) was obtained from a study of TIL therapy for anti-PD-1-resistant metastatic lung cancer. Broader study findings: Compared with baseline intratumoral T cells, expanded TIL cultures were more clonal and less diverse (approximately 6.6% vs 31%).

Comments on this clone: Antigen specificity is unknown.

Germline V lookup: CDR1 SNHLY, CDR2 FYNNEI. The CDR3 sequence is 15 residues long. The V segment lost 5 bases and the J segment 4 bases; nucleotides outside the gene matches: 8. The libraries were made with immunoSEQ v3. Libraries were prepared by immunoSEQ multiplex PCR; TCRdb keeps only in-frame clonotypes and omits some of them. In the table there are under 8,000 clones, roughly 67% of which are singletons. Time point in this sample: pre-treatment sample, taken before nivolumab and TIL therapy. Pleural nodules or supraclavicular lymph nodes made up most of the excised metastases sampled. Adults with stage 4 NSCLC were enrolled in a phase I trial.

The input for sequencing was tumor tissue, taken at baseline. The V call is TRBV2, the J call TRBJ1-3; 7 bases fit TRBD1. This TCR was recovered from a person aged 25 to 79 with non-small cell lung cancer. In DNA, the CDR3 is TGTGCCAGCAGTACCGGGACAGAGAAAGGAAACACCATATATTTT. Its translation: CASSTGTEKGNTIYF.